The clone carrying this TCR beta chain was seen many times. Via MiXCR, TCRdb re-called the 5' RACE reads, giving one row per CDR3 protein. Of under 250,000 distinct CDR3 sequences listed, roughly 3% are singletons. These data belong to a study of T cells after yellow fever vaccination. This clonotype originated in a man between 18 and 35 years old who received the YFV17D yellow fever vaccine. Sequencing used CD4+ T cells sorted from PBMCs, obtained 10 days after the yellow fever booster vaccination.

The CDR3 sequence: CASSPDKLQDTQYF. In nucleotides, the CDR3 is TGCGCCAGCAGCCCTGACAAACTCCAAGATACGCAGTATTTT. V usage is TRBV5-1 and J usage is TRBJ2-3; D is unresolved. The V gene lost 4 bases and the J gene lost 5 bases, with 14 bases spanning the gap. Germline CDR1 SGHRS, CDR2 YFSETQ. The CDR3 extends over 14 amino acids.